Here is one T cell receptor beta chain with its context. This clonotype was detected only a few times. Its antigen has not been determined. Qualities for individual bases were not recorded, and no much larger clone is one base off. The sample originates from a study of regulatory T cells in long-lasting Graves disease (dated by TCRdb to the early 2020s). Concerning the study at large: In the newly diagnosed Graves' disease group, patients had been taking antithyroid drugs for less than 3 months. This study used TCR sequencing and RNA sequencing of peripheral blood to compare persistent Graves' disease patients against newly diagnosed Graves' disease patients. The study took place in China and was registered as a clinical trial. A total of 35 or so samples were covered by TCR sequencing, comprising some 13 persistent and around 20 newly diagnosed Graves' disease patients.

Library creation used multiplex PCR. Instrument used: Illumina HiSeq 4000. To build TCR beta libraries, CDR3 regions were amplified by Arm-PCR using iRepertoire HTBI primers. Before sequencing, the PCR products went through gel purification. Per the source publication's procedure: Gene usage analysis of CDR3 amino acid clonotypes used the 62 TRBV and more than 13 TRBJ segments found across samples. COPE and FqMerger were used to merge the filtered high-quality paired reads into contigs. BLAST was used to align contigs to IMGT TRBV, TRBD and TRBJ reference genes, and CDR3 was defined according to IMGT. Clonotypes above 0.1% frequency were classified as highly expanded clones. Shannon entropy served as the measure of repertoire diversity, while the Gini coefficient captured V-J evenness. A clonotype was considered public if more than one individual shared it. Starting from the raw public reads, TCRdb applied fastp trimming at Q25, assembled clones with MiXCR and retained in-frame beta chains. Each entry merges the rows of one CDR3 protein and shows their most common DNA and genes. TCRdb's processing, not the authors', yielded these V and J calls. The table for this sample lists 550,000 to 600,000 distinct CDR3 sequences; 15% to 20% of them were counted only once. The ten largest clones take up 9.5% to 15% of the sample.

The paper's findings and limits, for the study overall: Sequencing and analysis were restricted to the TCR beta chain. The study examined only peripheral blood because the primary lesion, thyroid tissue, could not be accessed. Preferential use of TRBV28, TRBJ1-2 and TRBJ2-5 was observed in persistent disease, whereas TRBV20-1 and TRBJ2-1 were favored in newly diagnosed disease. Lower TCR Shannon entropy and fewer highly expanded clones were observed in persistent Graves' disease patients than in newly diagnosed patients, which suggested clonal expansion. As a limitation, the authors acknowledged that the small sample size may reduce accuracy. A larger number of public clonotypes was shared among persistent patients (around 2,700) than among newly diagnosed patients (approximately 930).

Taken from cysteine to phenylalanine, the CDR3 has 16 residues. Just the 48-base CDR3 DNA is kept, in frame starting at base 1. CDR1 MNHEY and CDR2 SVGEGT were looked up in the germline V gene. Compared with germline, V lacks 0 bases and J lacks 3 bases; bases without a gene match: 4. What this sample's time point label stands for: newly diagnosed GD, antithyroid drugs for less than 3 months. RNA was extracted from PBMCs in TRIzol for both TCR sequencing and RNA sequencing. Graves' disease was diagnosed according to American Thyroid Association guidelines. Recruitment of patients was carried out at an endocrinology department in Xi'an, China. From each patient, around 8.3 milliliters of peripheral blood was collected into an EDTA anticoagulant tube. Ficoll Paque Plus density gradient separation was used to isolate PBMCs, and no additional T cell sorting was done. An Agilent 2100 Bioanalyzer and agarose gel were used to check RNA quality, while a NanoDrop 2000 measured RNA concentration.

These data also featured in a second study, about T cells in Graves' hyperthyroidism and ophthalmopathy. The second paper states: Stable Graves' hyperthyroidism was defined as no progression to ophthalmopathy during 18 months of follow-up. Hyperthyroidism patients were newly diagnosed, with disease duration under 2 months, and aged 18 to 65 years. Patients with uncontrolled infections, other autoimmune diseases, pregnancy or lactation were excluded. Diagnoses relied on clinical symptoms, serum thyroxine and TRAb, thyroid ultrasound and orbital computed tomography. For the first round of RT-PCR on the TCR CDR3, the HTBI primer set was used together with the Qiagen OneStep RT-PCR kit. Most expanded thyroid clonotypes (frequency above 0.001) were also detected in blood, suggesting blood repertoires may reflect thyroid immune responses. A model built on a 13 V-J signature distinguished ophthalmopathy from stable hyperthyroidism, reaching 87.88% sensitivity and 81.08% specificity in cross-validation and 80%/75% in testing. During validation, the model predicted progression to ophthalmopathy a median of around 6 months ahead of onset, with around 65% sensitivity and more than 72% specificity. To identify TCR V-J signatures that set the groups apart, the researchers used a discovery cohort of about a hundred patients, made up of 40 to 45 with Graves' ophthalmopathy and 57 with stable Graves' hyperthyroidism. An independent validation cohort of 18 to 20 hyperthyroidism patients and more than 15 patients who later progressed to ophthalmopathy tested prospective prediction of ophthalmopathy. For training and testing, the 100 or so patients in the discovery cohort were randomly divided in a 7:3 ratio. The study also compared thyroid tissue and blood T-cell repertoires from a handful of Graves' hyperthyroidism patients. Once sampling was done, hyperthyroidism patients were given methimazole at a starting dose of 30 mg daily, whereas ophthalmopathy patients were given high-dose intravenous methylprednisolone. Libraries were constructed in a second round of multiplex PCR, after which size selection and purification were carried out. Paired-end sequencing of the libraries was performed with 100 bp reads on an Illumina HiSeq2000. SOAPnuke was used to process the raw data, removing reads that contained adapters or uncalled bases, had a mean Phred below 15, or lacked an exact match to the constant primer or identifier. High-quality paired reads were merged with COPE v1.2.5, and unique nucleotide sequences were defined as clonotypes. MiTCR v1.1 was used to align the clonotypes against IMGT TRBV, TRBD and TRBJ reference segments. The analysis included only V-J combinations with a frequency above 0.0001, which together covered about 99% of the repertoires. The TCS score was defined as the ratio of F50 (clonal expansion) to E x V (chaos), calculated using BLOSUM62-based TCRdist between CDR3 peptides within each V-J. Welch's t-statistics and random forest reduced 500 to 650 V-J features to about 13, which were used in a naive Bayes classifier (R e1071). No statistical method was used to set the sample size in advance, and investigators knew the group allocation. According to the paper, TCR Vbeta CDR3 sequencing was carried out on about 140 peripheral blood samples, which came from fewer than 50 ophthalmopathy, roughly 75 hyperthyroidism and roughly 17 progressor patients.

Specimen: peripheral blood mononuclear cells (PBMCs), collected at new diagnosis, from a patient treated with antithyroid drugs. This TCR was sampled from a man younger than 30 with Graves disease. Donor details come from another sample of the same person, matched by shared clones. The sequence links TRBV6-2 or TRBV6-3 to TRBJ2-4, with TRBD2 matching 8 junction bases. The DNA sequence reads TGTGCCAGCAGTTACTCGCCGGGAGGGAGCAAAAACATTCAGTACTTC. This encodes CASSYSPGGSKNIQYF.